The 28 T cell receptor beta chains below all came from one sample that was sequenced in a study of graft-versus-host responses after intestinal transplantation (dated by TCRdb to 2020 to 2023). Antigen specificity for these receptors is unknown. Library preparation was by the immunoSEQ multiplex PCR assay. What TCRdb holds here is the immuneACCESS table cut down to in-frame rearrangements. Part of the clones is not present; checked against another copy, under half of the missing clones reflect an unresolved V gene, and the others are unexplained. This sample comprises under 95,000 clones, 89% of them detected only once. The leading ten clones occupy 2% to 3% of the sample. This specimen's time point label, interpreted: cells obtained before transplantation from donor or recipient. Sequencing was performed on unstimulated CD8+ T cells sorted from spleen or lymph node cells, taken before intestinal transplant. Source of these receptors: a human donor who received an intestinal transplant.

The genes are TRBV30 and TRBJ2-7, with 8 positions matching TRBD1. CDR1 GTSNPN and CDR2 SVGIG come from the germline V gene (reference sequence). With 2 bases clipped from V and 1 base from J, the junction kept 4 bases outside the gene matches. The CDR3 runs 14 residues. Here the CDR3 reads CAWSSRTGSYEQYF. The CDR3 region has the DNA TGTGCCTGGAGTTCTCGGACAGGGTCCTACGAGCAGTACTTC.

The gene calls are TRBV11-2 and TRBJ2-7; D is ambiguous. The V and J ends lost 1 base and 4 bases respectively, with 11 bases between them. Germline values: CDR1 SGHAT, CDR2 FQNNGV. This CDR3 region has 14 residues. CDR3 region: CASSLAFGRYEQYF. As DNA, the CDR3 is TGTGCCAGCAGCTTAGCGTTCGGCAGGTACGAGCAGTACTTC.

The genes are TRBV5-5 and TRBJ1-2; TRBD1 matches 8 bases. The CDR3 length is 15 residues. Per the germline V gene, CDR1 is SGHKS and CDR2 is YYEKEE (reference sequence). The ends lost 2 bases at V and 6 bases at J; junction bases unmatched: 9. CDR3 residues: CASSLLRTGLDGYTF. The CDR3, as DNA: TGTGCCAGCAGCTTACTCAGGACAGGGCTCGATGGCTACACCTTC.

This clone ranks as medium-sized. The chain joins TRBV18 to TRBJ1-4; D is unresolved. V lost 2 bases and J 6 bases, leaving 13 bases between the germline ends. The CDR3 covers 15 residues. The germline V gene has CDR1 KGHSH and CDR2 LQKENI. CDR3 DNA: TGTGCCAGCTCACCAGGCAGGAGGGTAGATGAAAAACTGTTTTTT. Its translation is CASSPGRRVDEKLFF. The complete variable domain, with remaining parts taken from reference TRBV18 and TRBJ1-4, reads NAGVMQNPRHLVRRRGQEARLRCSPMKGHSHVYWYRQLPEEGLKFMVYLQKENIIDESGMPKERFSAEFPKEGPSILRIQQVVRGDSAAYFCASSPGRRVDEKLFFGSGTQLSVL.

Comment on this clone: At one boundary the junction diverges from the germline segment, which might be a read error. This chain uses TRBV7-7 with TRBJ2-2, with D possibly matching TRBD2 (5 bases). Germline V gene lookup returns CDR1 SSHAT and CDR2 FNYEAQ (reference sequence). CDR3 length: 14 amino acids. The CDR3, as DNA: TGTGCTAGCAGCTTAGTCCGGGGCACCGGGGAGCTGTTTTTT. The encoded protein is CASSLVRGTGELFF.

V gene TRBV6-1 combines with J gene TRBJ2-3; possibly TRBD1 for D (6 bases). Germline CDR1 MNHNS, CDR2 SASEGT. The CDR3 length is 16 residues. Trimming removed 4 bases at V and 1 base at J, with 15 bases between. CDR3 loop: CASSAGQHRGTDTQYF. CDR3 nucleotide sequence: TGTGCCAGCAGTGCGGGCCAACACAGGGGCACAGATACGCAGTATTTT.

The chain employs TRBV9 and TRBJ2-1, with TRBD1 matching 7 bases. V gave up 4 bases and J gave up 12 bases; unmatched junction bases: 10. The CDR3 is made up of 13 amino acids. Germline CDR1 and CDR2: SGDLS and YYNGEE. The chain's CDR3 is CASSPSTGVGQFF. The CDR3 bases are TGTGCCAGCAGCCCCTCTACAGGGGTGGGGCAGTTCTTC. The complete variable domain, with remaining parts taken from reference TRBV9 and TRBJ2-1, reads DSGVTQTPKHLITATGQRVTLRCSPRSGDLSVYWYQQSLDQGLQFLIQYYNGEERAKGNILERFSAQQFPDLHSELNLSSLELGDSALYFCASSPSTGVGQFFGPGTRLTVL.

The V call is TRBV7-8, the J call TRBJ1-5; a possible D gene is TRBD1 (6 bases). V gave up 5 bases and J gave up 6 bases, with 17 bases separating them. There are 15 residues in the CDR3. Germline CDR1 and CDR2: SGHVS and FQNEAQ. The CDR3 DNA sequence: TGTGCCAGCAGCCCTAGAGGGGGGGGGCGTCAGCCCCAGCATTTT. Amino acid sequence: CASSPRGGGRQPQHF.

The chain combines TRBV5-6 with TRBJ2-7; TRBD1 might be the D (6 bases). The germline CDR1 and CDR2 sequences are SGHDT and YYEEEE. This CDR3 has 15 amino acids. Between the trimmed V and J ends, which lost 4 bases and 2 bases, there was a span of 16 bases. The CDR3 loop is CASSQTGTLTYEQYF. Here the CDR3 DNA reads TGTGCCAGCAGCCAAACCGGGACACTAACCTACGAGCAGTACTTC.

This clone was seen a single time. The chain couples TRBV5-4 to TRBJ2-5; 14 nucleotides match TRBD2. The CDR3 covers 16 residues. V shed 4 bases, J shed 4 bases, and the junction held 6 bases outside the gene matches. Germline CDR1 SGHNT, CDR2 YYREEE (reference sequence). In nucleotides, the CDR3 is TGTGCCAGCAGCCCGGGACTAGCGGGAGTTCGAGAGACCCAGTACTTC. Residues: CASSPGLAGVRETQYF.

This clone was recorded only once. The rearrangement uses TRBV6-5 and TRBJ1-2; D might be TRBD1 (6 bases). This CDR3 comprises 14 residues. Per germline, CDR1 MNHEY and CDR2 SVGAGI. V was pared by 0 bases and J by 8 bases, with 13 bases between. Written as DNA, the CDR3 is TGTGCCAGCAGTTACTCTAACGGGGGGGGCGGCTACACCTTC. Protein sequence: CASSYSNGGGGYTF.

The chain employs TRBV7-6 and TRBJ2-6, with 7 nucleotides matching TRBD1. Looked up from germline, CDR1 is SGHVS and CDR2 is FNYEAQ. This CDR3 contains 17 residues. With 5 bases clipped from V and 4 bases from J, the junction kept 11 bases outside the gene matches. The chain's CDR3 is CASSLRTGISGANVLTF. The DNA of the CDR3 is TGTGCCAGCAGCCTAAGGACAGGCATCTCGGGGGCCAACGTCCTGACTTTC. Full variable domain (rest looked up from reference TRBV7-6 and TRBJ2-6): GAGVSQSPRYKVTKRGQDVALRCDPISGHVSLYWYRQALGQGPEFLTYFNYEAQQDKSGLPNDRFSAERPEGSISTLTIQRTEQRDSAMYRCASSLRTGISGANVLTFGAGSRLTVL.

The chain carries TRBV4-2 and TRBJ1-2; TRBD1 matches 7 bases. The CDR3 sequence is 16 residues long. Germline CDR1 reads LGHNA; CDR2 reads YNFKEQ. The junction had 15 bases not matched to a gene; V was cut back by 5 bases and J by 6 bases. DNA for the CDR3: TGTGCCAGCAGCGACGAAAGAGCCGACAGGGAGCATGGCTACACCTTC. This translates into CASSDERADREHGYTF.

The chain recombines TRBV4-1 with TRBJ2-7; 11 bases line up with TRBD2. The CDR3 sequence is 19 residues long. From germline, CDR1 is MGHRA and CDR2 YSYEKL. With V trimmed by 1 base and J by 5 bases, 16 bases remained unmatched. CDR3 nucleotide sequence: TGCGCCAGCAGCCAAGGAAGGGAGGGAGCTAGCGGGAGGTCCCACGAGCAGTACTTC. Translation gives CASSQGREGASGRSHEQYF.

This chain joins TRBV27 and TRBJ2-1; 12 bases match TRBD2. There are 16 residues in the CDR3. V trimming: 5 bases; J trimming: 1 base; junction bases outside the gene matches: 3. Germline V gene lookup returns CDR1 MNHEY and CDR2 SMNVEV (reference sequence). The CDR3 nucleotides are TGTGCCAGCAGTCTAGGACTAGCGGGATCCTACAATGAGCAGTTCTTC. Translated, it gives CASSLGLAGSYNEQFF.

J is TRBJ2-1 and V is TRBV9; D is unclear. Trimming shortened V by 0 bases and J by 5 bases, and 6 bases separated the two germline ends. CDR1 is SGDLS and CDR2 is YYNGEE in the germline V gene. This CDR3 has 13 residues. The DNA of the CDR3 is TGTGCCAGCAGCGTAGGCACAAACAATGAGCAGTTCTTC. This sequence encodes CASSVGTNNEQFF.

This chain links TRBV7-3 with TRBJ2-2, with 7 bases fitting TRBD2. There are 16 residues in the CDR3. CDR1 and CDR2 (germline): SGHTA, FQGTGA. With 1 base clipped from V and 4 bases from J, the junction kept 6 bases outside the gene matches. The CDR3 nucleotides read TGTGCCAGCAGCTTAAGTCCGGGAGGTCCCACCGGGGAGCTGTTTTTT. This translates into CASSLSPGGPTGELFF.

The chain joins TRBV10-3 to TRBJ2-5; 7 positions match TRBD1. The germline gives CDR1 ENHRY, CDR2 SYGVKD. The junction had 0 bases not matched to a gene; V was cut back by 2 bases and J by 3 bases. The length of the CDR3 is 13 residues. The CDR3 DNA reads as TGTGCCATCAGTGAGGACAGGGAAGAGACCCAGTACTTC. This encodes CAISEDREETQYF.

CDR3 DNA sequence: TGCGCCAGCAGCCTCCGACGACTAGCGGGAGAGTTCGGGGAGACCCAGTACTTC. This encodes CASSLRRLAGEFGETQYF. The J gene is TRBJ2-5, the V gene TRBV5-1; 12 bases line up with TRBD2. The CDR3 runs to 18 residues. CDR1 is SGHRS, CDR2 YFSETQ, per germline. Germline trimming cut 4 bases from V and 5 bases from J; bases unmatched to any gene: 15.

The V gene is TRBV5-1, the J gene TRBJ2-2; no definite D call. Germline CDR1 is SGHRS and CDR2 is YFSETQ. CDR3 length: 13 residues. Trimming cost V 1 base and J 7 bases, with 8 bases left between them. CDR3 sequence: CASSLTFSGELFF. In nucleotides, the CDR3 is TGCGCCAGCAGCTTGACGTTTAGCGGGGAGCTGTTTTTT.

This sequence joins TRBV5-1 and TRBJ2-7; 8 nucleotides match TRBD2. This CDR3 region has 16 residues. The J segment lost 7 bases and the V segment lost 2 bases, leaving 14 bases of the junction unmatched. CDR1 SGHRS and CDR2 YFSETQ come from the germline V gene. CDR3 region: CASSFLPPGGPDEQYF. CDR3 DNA: TGCGCCAGCAGCTTTCTACCGCCGGGGGGGCCGGATGAGCAGTACTTC.

J is TRBJ1-2 and V is TRBV6-5; D is perhaps TRBD1 (6 bases). The CDR3 extends over 15 amino acids. Trimming left V 2 bases short and J 7 bases short, with 17 bases between. The germline gives CDR1 MNHEY, CDR2 SVGAGI. CDR3 sequence (DNA): TGTGCCAGCAGTTACGGGTCCGGGGGGGCGCCTGGCTACACCTTC. As protein: CASSYGSGGAPGYTF.

The V call is TRBV19, the J call TRBJ1-2, with 8 bases aligning to TRBD1. Trimming took 2 bases from V and 4 from J; bases not matched to a gene: 12. CDR3 length equals 17 residues. CDR1 is LNHDA, CDR2 SQIVND, per germline (reference sequence). The CDR3 DNA is TGTGCCAGTAGTATACCCTGGACAGGGAGGGGACTCTATGGCTACACCTTC. Translating gives CASSIPWTGRGLYGYTF.

This sequence joins TRBV7-9 and TRBJ1-1, with unresolved D. This CDR3 region has 12 residues. The germline V and J ends were trimmed by 5 bases and 8 bases, with 12 bases remaining between them. Germline-derived CDR1 and CDR2 are SEHNR and FQNEAQ (reference sequence). In nucleotides, the CDR3 is TGTGCCAGCAGCGCAAACCAGGTCGAAGCTTTCTTT. It yields the protein CASSANQVEAFF.

The count of this clone is one. The chain carries TRBV30 and TRBJ1-2; possible D gene TRBD1, 6 bases. Per the germline V gene, CDR1 is GTSNPN and CDR2 is SVGIG (reference sequence). V dropped 3 bases and J dropped 1 base, with 12 bases sitting between them. This CDR3 has 14 residues. The CDR3 loop reads CAWRRPGDNYGYTF. The CDR3, as DNA: TGTGCCTGGAGACGGCCAGGGGATAACTATGGCTACACCTTC. Drawing the rest from reference TRBV30 and TRBJ1-2, the complete variable domain is SQTIHQWPATLVQPVGSPLSLECTVEGTSNPNLYWYRQAAGRGLQLLFYSVGIGQISSEVPQNLSASRPQDRQFILSSKKLLLSDSGFYLCAWRRPGDNYGYTFGSGTRLTVV.

J is TRBJ2-1 and V is TRBV6-5; 8 bases map to TRBD2. This CDR3 comprises 15 residues. The V and J ends lost 5 bases and 9 bases, in that order; junction bases with no gene match: 12. Per germline, CDR1 MNHEY and CDR2 SVGAGI. CDR3 in amino acids: CASSAREAPLVEQFF. CDR3 nucleotides: TGTGCCAGCAGTGCGCGGGAGGCTCCCTTGGTTGAGCAGTTCTTC.

The chain links TRBV7-9 to TRBJ2-3; 8 bases match TRBD1. With 5 bases clipped from V and 2 bases from J, the junction kept 12 bases outside the gene matches. The germline gives CDR1 SEHNR, CDR2 FQNEAQ (reference sequence). The CDR3 length is 17 residues. The chain's CDR3 is CASSPTLGQGITDTQYF. The CDR3 region has the DNA TGTGCCAGCAGCCCCACCTTAGGACAGGGAATCACAGATACGCAGTATTTT.

This clone was seen repeatedly, ten times or more. The same CDR3 arises from other DNA sequences in this sample as well. V usage is TRBV7-8 and J usage is TRBJ2-5; D unclear. The CDR3 runs to 12 residues. V was shortened by 1 base and J by 4 bases, with 4 bases between the two germline ends. The germline gives CDR1 SGHVS, CDR2 FQNEAQ. The CDR3 is CASSLVSETQYF. In nucleotides, the CDR3 is TGTGCCAGCAGCTTAGTCTCAGAGACCCAGTACTTC.